Presented here are 21 T cell receptor beta chains from one specimen sequenced in a study of cytomegalovirus exposure and HLA in healthy donors. Use of 60 Vbeta and 13 Jbeta primers characterized the PCR. Some clones are missing from TCRdb's copy, which holds only in-frame ones; the method was immunoSEQ multiplex PCR. The data hold approximately 130,000 clones, with 80% to 90% observed a single time. Source material: PBMCs. The receptors originated from a man aged 45-60 years in good health and CMV-seronegative.

The chain combines TRBV13 with TRBJ2-7, with D possibly TRBD1 on 6 matching bases. The germline CDR1 and CDR2 sequences are PRHDT and FYEKMQ (reference sequence). V was pared by 5 bases and J by 0 bases, with 17 bases between. This CDR3 has 16 residues. The CDR3 protein is CASSRQVGGHSYEQYF. The CDR3 DNA sequence: TGTGCCAGCAGCCGTCAGGTTGGGGGCCACTCCTACGAGCAGTACTTC.

The CDR3 sequence: CASSLTAGGDIQYF. The DNA for the CDR3 is TGTGCCAGCAGCTTGACAGCAGGTGGGGACATTCAGTACTTC. The gene calls are TRBV7-2 and TRBJ2-4, with a weak D call TRBD1 (5 bases). Per the germline V gene, CDR1 is SGHTA and CDR2 is FQGNSA. The CDR3 contains 14 residues. V lost 3 bases, J lost 8 bases, and 14 bases lay in between.

The CDR3 loop is CATSSAERGSTDTQYF. The CDR3 bases are TGTGCCACCAGCAGTGCTGAGCGGGGAAGCACAGATACGCAGTATTTT. The chain employs TRBV15 and TRBJ2-3; 7 nucleotides agree with TRBD2. V trimming: 3 bases; J trimming: 0 bases; junction bases outside the gene matches: 6. Germline-derived CDR1 and CDR2 are LNHNV and YYDKDF (reference sequence). This CDR3 comprises 16 residues.

This clone was recorded a few times. The rearrangement uses TRBV28 and TRBJ1-4; possibly TRBD1 for D (5 bases). V was clipped by 7 bases and J by 5 bases, with 14 bases between them. The CDR3 has 14 amino acids. CDR1 is MDHEN, CDR2 SYDVKM, per germline. The chain's CDR3 is CASIQGGGNEKLFF. CDR3 nucleotide sequence: TGTGCCAGCATCCAGGGAGGCGGGAATGAAAAACTGTTTTTT.

The chain couples TRBV7-2 to TRBJ2-7; TRBD1 aligns across 7 bases. Trimming cost V 1 base and J 3 bases; bases outside gene matches: 3. The CDR3 is made up of 14 amino acids. The V gene's germline CDR1 is SGHTA and CDR2 FQGNSA. The CDR3 reads CASSLDRGDYEQYF. In DNA, the CDR3 is TGTGCCAGCAGCTTAGACAGGGGCGACTACGAGCAGTACTTC.

This clone was observed a handful of times. This rearrangement joins TRBV2 to TRBJ1-5; D remains unclear. V shed 4 bases and J shed 4 bases, with 11 bases lying between them. From germline, CDR1 is SNHLY and CDR2 FYNNEI. This CDR3 has 14 residues. The CDR3 bases are TGTGCCAGCAGTGGCGGGAATAGGAATCAGCCCCAGCATTTT. This encodes CASSGGNRNQPQHF. The whole variable domain, filled in from reference TRBV2 and TRBJ1-5, reads EPEVTQTPSHQVTQMGQEVILRCVPISNHLYFYWYRQILGQKVEFLVSFYNNEISEKSEIFDDQFSVERPDGSNFTLKIRSTKLEDSAMYFCASSGGNRNQPQHFGDGTRLSIL.

In this sample, this clone turned up once. The chain links TRBV30 to TRBJ2-2, with a tentative D call TRBD2 (5 bases). The CDR3 length is 14 residues. The germline V gene encodes CDR1 GTSNPN and CDR2 SVGIG (reference sequence). Between the trimmed V and J ends, which lost 0 bases and 5 bases, there was a span of 10 bases. CDR3 coding DNA: TGTGCCTGGAGTGTACCAGGAGGAACCGGGGAGCTGTTTTTT. Translation gives CAWSVPGGTGELFF.

This clone was seen only a few times. The rearrangement uses TRBV5-1 and TRBJ2-3; D is unclear. Trimming shortened V by 2 bases and J by 2 bases, and 9 bases separated the two germline ends. Germline CDR1 SGHRS, CDR2 YFSETQ. This CDR3 is built from 14 residues. Written as DNA, the CDR3 is TGCGCCAGCAGCTTTACAGATCCCACAGATACGCAGTATTTT. Its protein product is CASSFTDPTDTQYF.

The chain joins TRBV7-9 to TRBJ2-5, with 10 bases fitting TRBD2. This CDR3 is 16 amino acids long. Germline CDR1 reads SEHNR; CDR2 reads FQNEAQ (reference sequence). The ends lost 4 bases at V and 0 bases at J; junction bases unmatched: 5. CDR3 protein: CASSSTSGVYQETQYF. The CDR3 DNA sequence: TGTGCCAGCAGCTCAACTAGCGGGGTATACCAAGAGACCCAGTACTTC.

There are a few counts of this clone. V usage is TRBV7-3 and J usage is TRBJ1-1; tentative D call: TRBD1 (6 bases). V was shortened by 5 bases and J by 1 base, with 23 bases between the two germline ends. The CDR3 length is 18 residues. The germline V gene encodes CDR1 SGHTA and CDR2 FQGTGA. The CDR3 nucleotides read TGTGCCAGCAGCACGTCCGGGACACCGCAAAACTGGAACACTGAAGCTTTCTTT. Its translation is CASSTSGTPQNWNTEAFF.

The chain links TRBV30 to TRBJ2-2; D possibly corresponds to TRBD1 (6 bases). V was trimmed by 3 bases and J by 13 bases, leaving 15 bases between them. The CDR3 is 12 residues long. Germline values: CDR1 GTSNPN, CDR2 SVGIG (reference sequence). CDR3 in DNA: TGTGCCTGGAGGGATACGTGGGGGCTGCTGTTTTTT. Protein: CAWRDTWGLLFF.

This clone was seen only a few times. The rearrangement joins TRBV6-4 to TRBJ2-2; a possible D gene is TRBD1 (5 bases). CDR1 MRHNA and CDR2 SNTAGT come from the germline V gene. V lost 5 bases to trimming and J lost 8 bases, with 15 bases between them. CDR3 length: 14 residues. The CDR3 region is CASSRTRDSGELFF. Here the CDR3 DNA reads TGTGCCAGCAGTCGAACCAGGGATTCGGGGGAGCTGTTTTTT.

The rearrangement links TRBV4-1 to TRBJ1-2; the match to TRBD1 covers 8 bases. Germline trimming cut 2 bases from V and 5 bases from J; bases unmatched to any gene: 7. The CDR3 consists of 15 residues. CDR1 is MGHRA and CDR2 is YSYEKL in the germline V gene. The CDR3 DNA reads TGCGCCAGCAGCCAATCGGACAGGGAGGCTTATGGCTACACCTTC. Translating gives CASSQSDREAYGYTF.

V is TRBV2 and J is TRBJ2-3, with 9 bases aligning to TRBD1. There are 15 residues in the CDR3. The V segment lost 7 bases and the J segment 7 bases; nucleotides outside the gene matches: 12. CDR1 and CDR2 from the germline V gene are SNHLY and FYNNEI. The CDR3 protein is CASNERGQGRNTQYF. CDR3 bases: TGTGCCAGCAACGAAAGGGGACAGGGCCGCAATACGCAGTATTTT.

This clone was seen only once. The chain combines TRBV18 with TRBJ1-2, with 7 nucleotides matching TRBD1. Germline lookup yields CDR1 KGHSH and CDR2 LQKENI. V was pared by 2 bases and J by 7 bases, with 7 bases of the junction left unmatched. The length of the CDR3 is 14 residues. The CDR3 here is CASSPMKEGAGYTF. CDR3 bases: TGTGCCAGCTCACCAATGAAGGAGGGGGCTGGCTACACCTTC.

V gene TRBV5-8 combines with J gene TRBJ1-1; D gene ambiguous. The germline gives CDR1 SGHTS, CDR2 YDEGEE. Trimming cost V 2 bases and J 3 bases, with 5 bases left between them. The CDR3 covers 12 residues. The CDR3 reads CASSFLYTEAFF. Written as DNA, the CDR3 is TGTGCCAGCAGCTTTCTCTACACTGAAGCTTTCTTT.

The V call is TRBV7-2, the J call TRBJ2-7; 14 nucleotides match TRBD2. With 4 bases clipped from V and 3 bases from J, the junction kept 2 bases outside the gene matches. The length of the CDR3 is 15 residues. In germline, CDR1 is SGHTA, CDR2 FQGNSA. The CDR3 loop reads CASSSGTSGGYEQYF. In nucleotides, the CDR3 is TGTGCCAGCAGCTCTGGGACTAGCGGGGGCTACGAGCAGTACTTC. The entire variable domain, with the rest obtained from reference TRBV7-2 and TRBJ2-7, is as follows: GAGVSQSPSNKVTEKGKDVELRCDPISGHTALYWYRQSLGQGLEFLIYFQGNSAPDKSGLPSDRFSAERTGGSVSTLTIQRTQQEDSAVYLCASSSGTSGGYEQYFGPGTRLTVT.

V gene TRBV2 combines with J gene TRBJ2-1; possibly TRBD1 for D (6 bases). The CDR3 is made up of 15 amino acids. Trimming took off 5 bases at V and 2 bases at J, with 13 bases between the two ends. Germline-derived CDR1 and CDR2 are SNHLY and FYNNEI. CDR3 in DNA: TGTGCCAGCAGTCCCCCAGGGGCCCCCTACAATGAGCAGTTCTTC. Translating it yields CASSPPGAPYNEQFF.

V gene TRBV14 combines with J gene TRBJ1-2, with TRBD1 matching over 8 bases. V lost 1 base to trimming and J lost 7 bases; unmatched junction nucleotides: 8. The CDR3 covers 15 residues. CDR1 is SGHDN, CDR2 FVKESK, per germline. In nucleotides, the CDR3 is TGTGCCAGCAGCCAAGCCAGGACAGGGATAACTGGCTACACCTTC. This codes for CASSQARTGITGYTF.

The chain uses TRBV15 and TRBJ2-1, with 10 bases aligning to TRBD1. The CDR3 totals 15 residues. Germline trimming cut 8 bases from V and 8 bases from J; bases unmatched to any gene: 12. Germline loops: CDR1 LNHNV, CDR2 YYDKDF (reference sequence). The CDR3 DNA reads TGTGCCACCCGACTTGGGACAGGGGCCCCCCATGAGCAGTTCTTC. This encodes CATRLGTGAPHEQFF.

The chain is built from TRBV5-5 and TRBJ2-2; D unresolved. The CDR3 spans 15 residues. Germline V gene sequence: CDR1 SGHKS, CDR2 YYEKEE (reference sequence). V was pared by 0 bases and J by 6 bases, with 12 bases between. CDR3 in DNA: TGTGCCAGCAGCTTGGTGTGGAGTGGCCCCGGGGAGCTGTTTTTT. It codes for CASSLVWSGPGELFF.